Presented here are 4 T cell receptor beta chains from one specimen sequenced in a study of shared clonotypes between healthy human individuals (dated by TCRdb to the early 2020s). Library preparation used the immunoSEQ multiplex PCR assay. TCRdb carries this immuneACCESS record with in-frame sequences only. Its versions omit some clonotypes, under half of them owing to an unresolved V gene in the studies checked, with the rest unexplained. This sample has about 980,000 clones in its table, and about three quarters of those were observed once. Approximately 1.5% of the sample comes from the top ten. The specimen was memory CD4+ T cells sorted from blood. This specimen's cell subset or site label, interpreted: CD45RA-negative fraction. These receptors all come from a man between 18 and 29 years old in good health.

This clone has more than one count but fewer than ten. The chain combines TRBV5-1 with TRBJ2-3; D is perhaps TRBD2 (5 bases). This CDR3 spans 15 amino acids. Germline V gene sequence: CDR1 SGHRS, CDR2 YFSETQ. The ends were cut back, 4 bases at V and 2 bases at J, with 14 bases in the middle. This CDR3 reads CASSLQAGNTDTQYF. CDR3 bases: TGCGCCAGCAGCCTCCAGGCGGGTAACACAGATACGCAGTATTTT.

The rearrangement joins TRBV29-1 to TRBJ1-2, with D perhaps TRBD1 (6 bases). The CDR3 sequence is 13 residues long. The V and J ends lost 2 bases and 1 base respectively, with 8 bases between them. Looked up from germline, CDR1 is SQVTM and CDR2 is ANQGSEA. CDR3 DNA: TGCAGCGTTGAAAGGGGGAGTAACTATGGCTACACCTTC. This translates into CSVERGSNYGYTF.

The chain employs TRBV5-6 and TRBJ2-7; D unclear. This CDR3 region has 12 residues. The V gene's germline CDR1 is SGHDT and CDR2 YYEEEE. Trimming pared 2 bases from V and 6 bases from J, leaving 9 bases between. The CDR3 coding sequence is TGTGCCAGCAGCTTACCATCGACCGAGCAGTACTTC. The encoded protein is CASSLPSTEQYF. Full variable domain (rest looked up from reference TRBV5-6 and TRBJ2-7): DAGVTQSPTHLIKTRGQQVTLRCSPKSGHDTVSWYQQALGQGPQFIFQYYEEEERQRGNFPDRFSGHQFPNYSSELNVNALLLGDSALYLCASSLPSTEQYFGPGTRLTVT.

This clone came up once. This sequence joins TRBV7-2 and TRBJ2-1; 9 bases fit TRBD2. Trimming cost V 1 base and J 9 bases; bases outside gene matches: 7. CDR3 length: 15 residues. CDR1 and CDR2 from the germline V gene are SGHTA and FQGNSA. The CDR3 is CASSLGGAGGAEQFF. In nucleotides, the CDR3 is TGTGCCAGCAGCTTAGGAGGAGCGGGAGGCGCTGAGCAGTTCTTC. The full variable domain, rest sourced from reference TRBV7-2 and TRBJ2-1, is GAGVSQSPSNKVTEKGKDVELRCDPISGHTALYWYRQSLGQGLEFLIYFQGNSAPDKSGLPSDRFSAERTGGSVSTLTIQRTQQEDSAVYLCASSLGGAGGAEQFFGPGTRLTVL.